Here is one T cell receptor (beta chain) with its context. Its antigen is not identified. The V end lost 6 bases, the J end lost 6 bases, and 15 bases lay between the germline ends. CDR1 and CDR2 from the germline V gene are DFQATT and SNEGSKA (reference sequence). The CDR3 covers 12 residues. The record originates from a study of CD8 T cells in ankylosing spondylitis. In making TCR beta libraries, quantitative 5'-RACE with molecular barcodes was used. TCRdb reprocessed the 5' RACE reads with MiXCR, giving one entry per CDR3 protein. The table lists more than 300,000 distinct CDR3 sequences, roughly 8% of them singletons. General observations from the study: A motif in TCR beta, a set of fewer than ten highly homologous variants, appeared characteristic of ankylosing spondylitis blood.

The origin of this receptor is a male donor with ankylosing spondylitis. Sequenced material: blood, either unsorted or a sorted T cell fraction (not recorded which). V is TRBV20-1 and J is TRBJ2-7; D may match TRBD1 or TRBD2 (5 bases each). The CDR3, as DNA: TGCAGTGCAACCGGGACCCTCGCCGAGCAGTACTTC. Residues: CSATGTLAEQYF.